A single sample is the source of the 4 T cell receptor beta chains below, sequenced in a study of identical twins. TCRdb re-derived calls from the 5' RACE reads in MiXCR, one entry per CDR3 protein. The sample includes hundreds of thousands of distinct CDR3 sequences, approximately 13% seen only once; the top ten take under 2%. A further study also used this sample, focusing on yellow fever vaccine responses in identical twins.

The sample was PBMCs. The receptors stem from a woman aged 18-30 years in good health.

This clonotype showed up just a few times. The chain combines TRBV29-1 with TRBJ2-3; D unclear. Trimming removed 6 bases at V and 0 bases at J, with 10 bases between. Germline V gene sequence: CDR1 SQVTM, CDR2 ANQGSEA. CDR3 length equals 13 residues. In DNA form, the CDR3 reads TGCAGCGTCGATTTGGCTAGCACAGATACGCAGTATTTT. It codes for CSVDLASTDTQYF.

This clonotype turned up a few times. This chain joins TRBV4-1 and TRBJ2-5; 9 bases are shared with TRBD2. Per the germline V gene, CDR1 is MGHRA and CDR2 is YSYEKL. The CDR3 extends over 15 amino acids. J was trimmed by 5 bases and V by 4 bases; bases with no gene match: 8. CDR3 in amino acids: CASSLPGTSMETQYF. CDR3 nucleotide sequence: TGCGCCAGCAGCCTGCCCGGGACTAGCATGGAGACCCAGTACTTC.

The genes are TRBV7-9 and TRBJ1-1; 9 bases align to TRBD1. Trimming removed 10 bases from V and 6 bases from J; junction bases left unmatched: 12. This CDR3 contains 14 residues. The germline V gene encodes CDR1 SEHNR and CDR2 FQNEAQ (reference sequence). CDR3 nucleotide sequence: TGTGCCACCTCCGGGACAGGGCGTTTAGCTGAAGCTTTCTTT. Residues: CATSGTGRLAEAFF.

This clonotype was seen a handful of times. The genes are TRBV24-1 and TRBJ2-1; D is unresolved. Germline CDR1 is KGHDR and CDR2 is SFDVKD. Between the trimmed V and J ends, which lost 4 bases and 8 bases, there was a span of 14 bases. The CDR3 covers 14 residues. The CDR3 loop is CATSDTARRDEQFF. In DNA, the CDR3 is TGTGCCACCAGTGACACGGCCCGGCGCGATGAGCAGTTCTTC.